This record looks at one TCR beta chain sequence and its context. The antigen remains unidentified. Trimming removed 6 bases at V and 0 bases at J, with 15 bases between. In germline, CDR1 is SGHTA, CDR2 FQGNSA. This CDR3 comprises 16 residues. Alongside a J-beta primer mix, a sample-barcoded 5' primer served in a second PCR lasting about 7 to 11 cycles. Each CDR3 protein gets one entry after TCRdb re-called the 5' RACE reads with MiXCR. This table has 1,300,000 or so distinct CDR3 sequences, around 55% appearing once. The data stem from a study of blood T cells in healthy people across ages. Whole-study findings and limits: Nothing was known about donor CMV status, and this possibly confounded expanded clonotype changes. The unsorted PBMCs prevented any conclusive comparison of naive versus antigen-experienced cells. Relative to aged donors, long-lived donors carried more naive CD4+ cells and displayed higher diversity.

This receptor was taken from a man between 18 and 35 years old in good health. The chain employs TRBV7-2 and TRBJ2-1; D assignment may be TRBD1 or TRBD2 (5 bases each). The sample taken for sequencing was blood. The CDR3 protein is CASRPGPPSSYNEQFF. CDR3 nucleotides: TGTGCCAGCAGGCCGGGGCCCCCTAGCTCCTACAATGAGCAGTTCTTC.